These 29 T cell receptor beta chains were all obtained from the same sample, sequenced in a study of identical twins. TCRdb recomputed calls from the 5' RACE reads with MiXCR, one row per CDR3 protein. The table includes about 890,000 distinct CDR3 sequences, roughly an eighth detected once. These sequences were also reported in another study, on yellow fever vaccine responses in identical twins.

Sequencing was carried out using PBMCs. These receptors originate from a woman aged 18-29 years in good health.

V is TRBV6-5 and J is TRBJ2-5, with 13 nucleotides matching TRBD2. Unmatched junction bases numbered 7, after V lost 4 bases and J lost 2 bases. Per the germline V gene, CDR1 is MNHEY and CDR2 is SVGAGI. The CDR3 consists of 17 residues. This CDR3 reads CASSLGLAGARQETQYF. The CDR3 DNA is TGTGCCAGCAGTTTAGGACTAGCGGGAGCCAGACAAGAGACCCAGTACTTC.

The V call is TRBV3-1, the J call TRBJ2-5, with a weak D call TRBD2 (6 bases). Trimming pared 6 bases from V and 0 bases from J, leaving 14 bases between. This CDR3 has 15 amino acids. From germline, CDR1 is LGHDT and CDR2 YNNKEL (reference sequence). CDR3 residues: CASSPRLEYQETQYF. The DNA of the CDR3 is TGTGCCAGCAGTCCTCGACTAGAGTACCAAGAGACCCAGTACTTC.

This clonotype was observed a few times. The chain recombines TRBV29-1 with TRBJ2-7, with D possibly TRBD1 on 5 matching bases. The germline V and J ends were trimmed by 2 bases and 4 bases, with 9 bases remaining between them. The CDR3 loop spans 12 amino acids. Germline V gene data show CDR1 as SQVTM and CDR2 as ANQGSEA. CDR3 residues: CSVEWGRYEQYF. In DNA form, the CDR3 reads TGCAGCGTTGAATGGGGCAGATACGAGCAGTACTTC.

The chain joins TRBV6-1 to TRBJ2-5; 14 nucleotides line up with TRBD2. J lost 2 bases, V lost 7 bases, and 9 bases had no gene match. CDR3 size: 17 residues. CDR1 and CDR2 from the germline V gene are MNHNS and SASEGT. Here the CDR3 reads CASTRPGLAGGQETQYF. The CDR3 coding sequence is TGTGCCAGCACCCGACCCGGACTAGCGGGGGGACAAGAGACCCAGTACTTC.

The rearrangement joins TRBV13 to TRBJ2-1, with a weak D call TRBD2 (6 bases). The CDR3 totals 13 residues. V was pared by 5 bases and J by 9 bases, with 14 bases between. CDR1 is PRHDT and CDR2 is FYEKMQ in the germline V gene (reference sequence). This chain's CDR3 is CASSPTRGGEQFF. The CDR3 nucleotides read TGTGCCAGCAGCCCGACGCGGGGCGGTGAGCAGTTCTTC.

The chain joins TRBV2 to TRBJ2-3; D might be TRBD2 (6 bases). Trimming took off 4 bases at V and 11 bases at J, with 10 bases between the two ends. The germline CDR1 and CDR2 sequences are SNHLY and FYNNEI. This CDR3 region has 11 residues. This chain's CDR3 is CASSGEDLQYF. The CDR3 bases are TGTGCCAGCAGTGGGGAGGACCTGCAGTATTTT.

This clonotype was picked up a small number of times. This sequence joins TRBV20-1 and TRBJ2-3; a possible D gene is TRBD1 (6 bases). Germline V CDR1 and CDR2: DFQATT, SNEGSKA (reference sequence). The CDR3 is made up of 12 amino acids. The germline V and J ends were trimmed by 3 bases and 3 bases, with 7 bases remaining between them. CDR3 sequence: CSASRGTDTQYF. The CDR3 region has the DNA TGCAGTGCTAGCAGGGGAACAGATACGCAGTATTTT.

This clonotype has only a few counts. The J gene is TRBJ2-1, the V gene TRBV29-1; D might be TRBD1 (6 bases). Germline V CDR1 and CDR2: SQVTM, ANQGSEA. Trimming took off 0 bases at V and 7 bases at J, with 13 bases between the two ends. The CDR3 has 14 amino acids. This chain's CDR3 is CSVEDLLGANEQFF. The CDR3 DNA reads TGCAGCGTTGAAGATCTGTTGGGGGCTAATGAGCAGTTCTTC.

V is TRBV7-3 and J is TRBJ2-6, with D uncertain. V dropped 1 base and J dropped 2 bases, with 12 bases sitting between them. There are 17 residues in the CDR3. Germline-derived CDR1 and CDR2 are SGHTA and FQGTGA. The CDR3 is CASSLRWNNPGANVLTF. CDR3 in DNA: TGTGCCAGCAGCTTAAGATGGAACAACCCTGGGGCCAACGTCCTGACTTTC.

The chain couples TRBV7-8 to TRBJ2-3; 7 bases fit TRBD1. The junction had 11 bases not matched to a gene; V was cut back by 5 bases and J by 0 bases. The CDR3 totals 17 residues. Germline V CDR1 and CDR2: SGHVS, FQNEAQ. The CDR3 protein is CASSTYPDRTSTDTQYF. The CDR3, as DNA: TGTGCCAGCAGCACTTACCCGGACAGGACTAGCACAGATACGCAGTATTTT.

The sample holds many counts of this clonotype. This CDR3 is CASRLTGSNEKLFF. In nucleotides, the CDR3 is TGTGCCAGCAGGCTGACAGGCAGTAATGAAAAACTGTTTTTT. This sequence joins TRBV12-3 or TRBV12-4 and TRBJ1-4; possible D gene TRBD1, 6 bases. V was cut by 6 bases and J by 4 bases, with 12 bases left in between. The CDR3 is made up of 14 amino acids.

The chain carries TRBV28 and TRBJ2-2; D may be TRBD1 (6 bases). This CDR3 has 14 residues. Germline CDR1 and CDR2: MDHEN and SYDVKM. Trimming took 6 bases from V and 1 from J, leaving 9 bases between them. The CDR3 is CASRLTGNTGELFF. The CDR3 DNA reads as TGTGCCAGCAGATTGACAGGGAACACCGGGGAGCTGTTTTTT.

This chain connects TRBV28 to TRBJ1-2; 7 positions agree with TRBD1. The CDR3 sequence is 16 residues long. The V gene's germline CDR1 is MDHEN and CDR2 SYDVKM. V shed 8 bases, J shed 0 bases, and the junction held 12 bases outside the gene matches. Here the CDR3 DNA reads TGTGCCAGCCCGTCAGCGGGCGGGACAGCTAACTATGGCTACACCTTC. It specifies CASPSAGGTANYGYTF.

This clonotype was detected many times. The rearrangement uses TRBV7-8 and TRBJ1-5, with D perhaps TRBD1 (6 bases). Deletions cut 1 base from V and 0 bases from J, with 13 bases between. Per germline, CDR1 SGHVS and CDR2 FQNEAQ. CDR3 length: 17 residues. The CDR3 DNA reads as TGTGCCAGCAGCTTAGGGGAGGGGGAGAATAGCAATCAGCCCCAGCATTTT. Its protein product is CASSLGEGENSNQPQHF. The full variable domain, rest sourced from reference TRBV7-8 and TRBJ1-5, is GAGVSQSPRYKVAKRGQDVALRCDPISGHVSLFWYQQALGQGPEFLTYFQNEAQLDKSGLPSDRFFAERPEGSVSTLKIQRTQQEDSAVYLCASSLGEGENSNQPQHFGDGTRLSIL.

V is TRBV5-6 and J is TRBJ2-7, with 7 bases that match TRBD1. CDR1 SGHDT and CDR2 YYEEEE come from the germline V gene. This CDR3 has 15 residues. Trimming at V came to 2 bases and at J to 0 bases, leaving 5 bases not matched to a gene. CDR3 bases: TGTGCCAGCAGCTTCGGACAGGCGAGCTCCTACGAGCAGTACTTC. Translating it yields CASSFGQASSYEQYF. The full variable domain, with the rest looked up from reference TRBV5-6 and TRBJ2-7, is DAGVTQSPTHLIKTRGQQVTLRCSPKSGHDTVSWYQQALGQGPQFIFQYYEEEERQRGNFPDRFSGHQFPNYSSELNVNALLLGDSALYLCASSFGQASSYEQYFGPGTRLTVT.

This clonotype was counted only a few times. The chain combines TRBV12-5 with TRBJ2-2; D unresolved. V lost 7 bases to trimming and J lost 8 bases, with 11 bases between them. The CDR3 extends over 12 amino acids. Germline V gives CDR1 LGHNT, CDR2 FRNRAP. CDR3 in amino acids: CASATGSGELFF. CDR3 coding DNA: TGTGCTAGTGCCACGGGCTCAGGGGAGCTGTTTTTT. Full variable domain (outside the CDR3, taken from reference TRBV12-5 and TRBJ2-2): DARVTQTPRHKVTEMGQEVTMRCQPILGHNTVFWYRQTMMQGLELLAYFRNRAPLDDSGMPKDRFSAEMPDATLATLKIQPSEPRDSAVYFCASATGSGELFFGEGSRLTVL.

This clonotype has ten or more counts. The V and J genes are TRBV12-3 or TRBV12-4 and TRBJ1-1, with a tentative D call TRBD1 (6 bases). There are 14 residues in the CDR3. Between the trimmed V and J ends, which lost 1 base and 4 bases, there was a span of 10 bases. CDR3 sequence reads: CASSLDREATEAFF. The CDR3 DNA follows: TGTGCCAGCAGTTTAGACAGGGAGGCCACTGAAGCTTTCTTT.

The rearrangement links TRBV12-3 or TRBV12-4 to TRBJ1-6, with 8 bases matching TRBD1. The CDR3 totals 14 residues. The trim removed 7 bases at V and 8 bases at J, leaving 7 bases unmatched. The CDR3 DNA sequence: TGTGCCAGCAAGGTACAGGGGGAGCATTCACCCCTCCACTTT. Protein: CASKVQGEHSPLHF.

In its sample, this clonotype was seen a few times. The chain is built from TRBV13 and TRBJ1-3; no clear D gene. With 8 bases removed from V and 0 bases from J, the gap between germline ends came to 11 bases. The CDR3 covers 14 residues. Per the germline V gene, CDR1 is PRHDT and CDR2 is FYEKMQ (reference sequence). This chain's CDR3 is CASVSGNSGNTIYF. The CDR3 nucleotides read TGTGCCAGCGTTAGTGGGAACTCTGGAAACACCATATATTTT.

DNA for the CDR3: TGCGCCAGCAGCCGCCAACCACTAGCGGGAGGTGCCGGGGAGCTGTTTTTT. This codes for CASSRQPLAGGAGELFF. This chain joins TRBV5-1 and TRBJ2-2, with 12 bases matching TRBD2. Germline V gene data show CDR1 as SGHRS and CDR2 as YFSETQ. The CDR3 is 17 residues long. V was clipped by 4 bases and J by 6 bases; unmatched bases: 10.

The sample holds a few counts of this clonotype. The chain joins TRBV4-1 to TRBJ1-4; D uncertain. Germline V CDR1 and CDR2: MGHRA, YSYEKL. The V end lost 4 bases, the J end lost 8 bases, and 11 bases lay between the germline ends. This CDR3 has 13 residues. CDR3 bases: TGCGCCAGCAGCCCCGGTCCCGCCGAAAAACTGTTTTTT. Translated, it gives CASSPGPAEKLFF.

This clonotype was observed many times. The chain combines TRBV12-3 or TRBV12-4 with TRBJ1-5; 9 positions agree with TRBD1. With V trimmed by 3 bases and J by 3 bases, 3 bases remained unmatched. CDR3 size: 15 residues. The CDR3 loop is CASSFRDRDNQPQHF. CDR3 DNA: TGTGCCAGCAGTTTCCGGGACAGGGACAATCAGCCCCAGCATTTT.

This clonotype was seen ten or more times. The CDR3: CASSFQGTDYEQYV. The CDR3 bases are TGTGCCAGCAGTTTTCAGGGCACCGACTACGAGCAGTACGTC. The chain uses TRBV12-3 or TRBV12-4 and TRBJ2-7; D is possibly TRBD1 (5 bases). CDR3 size: 14 residues. V was clipped by 3 bases and J by 3 bases, with 12 bases between them.

J is TRBJ2-1 and V is TRBV28; D is possibly TRBD2 (5 bases). The germline gives CDR1 MDHEN, CDR2 SYDVKM. There are 14 residues in the CDR3. Trimming removed 1 base from V and 8 bases from J, with 12 bases in between. CDR3: CASSLSGIFDEQFF. In DNA form, the CDR3 reads TGTGCCAGCAGTTTATCCGGGATATTCGATGAGCAGTTCTTC.

At least ten counts were recorded for this clonotype. This chain uses TRBV12-3 or TRBV12-4 with TRBJ2-7, with 7 bases fitting TRBD1. The CDR3 sequence is 15 residues long. The junction had 14 bases not matched to a gene; V was cut back by 5 bases and J by 7 bases. This chain's CDR3 is CASSPRDSSRVEQYF. CDR3 coding DNA: TGTGCCAGCAGTCCTCGGGACAGTTCCAGGGTAGAGCAGTACTTC.

The genes are TRBV20-1 and TRBJ2-3; no clear D. The CDR3 contains 15 residues. From germline, CDR1 is DFQATT and CDR2 SNEGSKA (reference sequence). The V end lost 5 bases, the J end lost 1 base, and 16 bases lay between the germline ends. The CDR3 DNA sequence: TGCAGTGCTCCCCAGTTCGCTCGGGGCACAGATACGCAGTATTTT. The encoded protein is CSAPQFARGTDTQYF.

This clonotype was observed a handful of times. The chain joins TRBV6-5 to TRBJ2-1, with 7 positions matching TRBD2. CDR1 and CDR2 from the germline V gene are MNHEY and SVGAGI. V trimming: 3 bases; J trimming: 6 bases; junction bases outside the gene matches: 8. The CDR3 covers 15 residues. The CDR3 reads CASSYSGGGVNEQFF. As DNA, the CDR3 is TGTGCCAGCAGTTATAGTGGGGGAGGGGTCAATGAGCAGTTCTTC.

This clonotype was observed a few times. The chain recombines TRBV3-1 with TRBJ2-1, with D tentatively TRBD2 (5 bases). The CDR3 is 15 amino acids. V was trimmed by 0 bases and J by 8 bases, leaving 14 bases between them. CDR1 and CDR2 (germline): LGHDT, YNNKEL (reference sequence). The CDR3, as DNA: TGTGCCAGCAGCCAAGATCCCCTAGCTCTCGATGAGCAGTTCTTC. Its translation: CASSQDPLALDEQFF.

This clonotype appeared a few times. V is TRBV25-1 and J is TRBJ2-2, with 9 bases that match TRBD1. With 3 bases clipped from V and 5 bases from J, the junction kept 7 bases outside the gene matches. Germline CDR1 and CDR2: MGHDK and SYGVNS. The CDR3 spans 16 residues. CDR3 loop: CASSEGGTGRTGELFF. The CDR3 DNA follows: TGTGCCAGCAGTGAGGGGGGGACAGGGAGGACCGGGGAGCTGTTTTTT.